The 22 T cell receptor beta chains below were found in one sample sequenced in a study of CD8+CD57+ T cells in acquired aplastic anemia. Patients selected for sequencing had displayed CD8+CD57+ cell expansion by flow cytometry. Genomic DNA templated the TCR beta VDJ and CDR3 profiling. TCRdb processed the reads anew with MiXCR; each CDR3 protein has one entry. The sample includes about half a million distinct CDR3 sequences, 25% to 40% of them seen just once. The sequenced material came from sorted CD4+, CD8+, or CD8+CD57+ T cells (not recorded which) from PBMCs. The source of these receptors is a human donor with aplastic anemia.

As regards this clonotype: The CDR3 end shows no conserved phenylalanine or tryptophan, and so a read error is likely. V gene TRBV9 combines with J gene TRBJ1-3; D is undetermined. This CDR3 has 15 residues. CDR1 and CDR2 (germline): SGDLS, YYNGEE. Trimming cost V 3 bases and J 0 bases, with 10 bases left between them. The CDR3 nucleotides read TGTGCCAGCAGCGCATTTATGGGCTCTGGAAACACCATATATTCT. This sequence encodes CASSAFMGSGNTIYS.

J is TRBJ2-1 and V is TRBV11-1; 10 nucleotides match TRBD1. Trimming at V came to 5 bases and at J to 5 bases, leaving 3 bases not matched to a gene. The CDR3 length is 14 residues. The germline V gene encodes CDR1 SGHAT and CDR2 FQDESV (reference sequence). CDR3 residues: CASSLGQGHNEQFF. In DNA form, the CDR3 reads TGTGCCAGCAGCCTGGGACAGGGGCACAATGAGCAGTTCTTC.

The chain uses TRBV6-2 or TRBV6-3 and TRBJ1-2, with TRBD1 as a possible D gene (6 bases). Germline CDR1 MNHEY, CDR2 SVGEGT. V gave up 5 bases and J gave up 4 bases, with 14 bases separating them. This CDR3 region has 14 residues. The CDR3 spells CASSPRGRRYGYTF. The CDR3 DNA sequence: TGTGCCAGCAGTCCCAGGGGCAGACGCTATGGCTACACCTTC.

With regard to this clonotype: The junction and the germline gene differ at one end; a read error may be behind it. The chain is built from TRBV9 and TRBJ2-5; D remains ambiguous. Germline V gene sequence: CDR1 SGDLS, CDR2 YYNGEE. This CDR3 is 16 amino acids long. CDR3 residues: CASGVGTPEIQETQYF. In DNA form, the CDR3 reads TGTGCCAGCGGCGTAGGAACACCCGAAATCCAAGAGACCCAGTACTTC. Full variable domain (remainder filled in from reference TRBV9 and TRBJ2-5): DSGVTQTPKHLITATGQRVTLRCSPRSGDLSVYWYQQSLDQGLQFLIQYYNGEERAKGNILERFSAQQFPDLHSELNLSSLELGDSALYFCASGVGTPEIQETQYFGPGTRLLVL.

This clonotype was seen a few times. The chain employs TRBV7-3 and TRBJ2-5; TRBD2 agrees at 9 bases. CDR3 length: 14 residues. Germline V gene data show CDR1 as SGHTA and CDR2 as FQGTGA. With V trimmed by 3 bases and J by 5 bases, 4 bases remained unmatched. The CDR3 loop is CASSLRGGAETQYF. CDR3 nucleotide sequence: TGTGCCAGCAGCTTGCGGGGGGGCGCGGAGACCCAGTACTTC.

This clonotype was seen only a few times. This rearrangement joins TRBV11-2 to TRBJ2-7; the D is unclear. This CDR3 contains 15 residues. The germline V gene has CDR1 SGHAT and CDR2 FQNNGV. V dropped 1 base and J dropped 2 bases, with 12 bases sitting between them. CDR3 in DNA: TGTGCCAGCAGCTTAGCTTCAGCGTCCCCCTACGAGCAGTACTTC. Amino acids: CASSLASASPYEQYF.

On this clonotype: A read error may be the cause here, since a much bigger clone is one base away. V gene TRBV5-1 combines with J gene TRBJ2-7; TRBD1 aligns across 7 bases. The CDR3 covers 13 residues. Germline assignment: CDR1 SGHRS and CDR2 YFSETQ. V dropped 0 bases and J dropped 5; count of bases not matched to a gene: 2. CDR3 amino acids: CASSLETGHEQYF. The CDR3 DNA reads as TGCGCCAGCAGCTTGGAGACAGGGCACGAGCAGTACTTC. Filled out from reference TRBV5-1 and TRBJ2-7, the complete variable domain reads KAGVTQTPRYLIKTRGQQVTLSCSPISGHRSVSWYQQTPGQGLQFLFEYFSETQRNKGNFPGRFSGRQFSNSRSEMNVSTLELGDSALYLCASSLETGHEQYFGPGTRLTVT.

The sample holds many counts of this clonotype. This chain links TRBV7-8 with TRBJ2-7, with 7 positions matching TRBD2. The CDR3 contains 13 residues. Losses at the gene ends were 5 bases for V and 3 bases for J; bases not matched to a gene: 4. Germline V CDR1 and CDR2: SGHVS, FQNEAQ. The CDR3 DNA is TGTGCCAGCAGCCCAAGCGGGGACTACGAGCAGTACTTC. This codes for CASSPSGDYEQYF. Variable domain in full (rest from reference TRBV7-8 and TRBJ2-7): GAGVSQSPRYKVAKRGQDVALRCDPISGHVSLFWYQQALGQGPEFLTYFQNEAQLDKSGLPSDRFFAERPEGSVSTLKIQRTQQEDSAVYLCASSPSGDYEQYFGPGTRLTVT.

This chain uses TRBV19 with TRBJ1-2; TRBD1 aligns across 7 bases. This CDR3 has 14 amino acids. Germline values: CDR1 LNHDA, CDR2 SQIVND (reference sequence). Trimming took 7 bases from V and 5 from J; bases not matched to a gene: 10. Here the CDR3 DNA reads TGTGCCAGTACCCCCGGGACAGAGGAGTATGGCTACACCTTC. Translation gives CASTPGTEEYGYTF.

The V and J genes are TRBV25-1 and TRBJ2-7; D uncertain. CDR1 and CDR2 (germline): MGHDK, SYGVNS. This CDR3 is 14 amino acids long. Trimming pared 6 bases from V and 1 base from J, leaving 13 bases between. This chain's CDR3 is CASSQGLTSYEQYF. As DNA, the CDR3 is TGTGCCAGCAGCCAAGGGCTAACTTCCTACGAGCAGTACTTC.

This CDR3 is CATSVRELTGGPETQYF. The CDR3 DNA reads TGTGCCACCAGTGTTCGCGAACTTACAGGGGGACCAGAGACCCAGTACTTC. The J gene is TRBJ2-5, the V gene TRBV24-1, with TRBD1 identical over 8 bases. V lost 5 bases, J lost 4 bases, and 14 bases stayed unmatched. Per germline, CDR1 KGHDR and CDR2 SFDVKD. CDR3 length equals 17 residues.

This clonotype has just a few counts. The chain links TRBV5-1 to TRBJ2-7; 7 bases fit TRBD2. The germline V gene has CDR1 SGHRS and CDR2 YFSETQ. The CDR3 extends over 15 amino acids. V was clipped by 1 base and J by 6 bases; unmatched bases: 10. The CDR3 here is CASSLWPGAGIEQYF. CDR3 sequence (DNA): TGCGCCAGCAGCTTGTGGCCGGGAGCGGGGATCGAGCAGTACTTC.

The table lists this clonotype with a few counts. The chain links TRBV11-1 to TRBJ1-3; tentatively, D is TRBD1 (6 bases). Germline V CDR1 and CDR2: SGHAT, FQDESV (reference sequence). The CDR3 extends over 16 amino acids. V lost 1 base and J 0 bases, leaving 10 bases between the germline ends. The CDR3 DNA reads TGTGCCAGCAGCTTAGGACAGGTATTCTCTGGAAACACCATATATTTT. Translating it yields CASSLGQVFSGNTIYF.

This clonotype was observed at least ten times. The chain combines TRBV19 with TRBJ2-7; 7 nucleotides match TRBD1. The ends lost 4 bases at V and 5 bases at J; junction bases unmatched: 5. The CDR3 spans 13 residues. Germline V CDR1 and CDR2: LNHDA, SQIVND (reference sequence). CDR3 nucleotide sequence: TGTGCCAGTAGTAGACAGGGTCTGGACGAGCAGTACTTC. Amino acids: CASSRQGLDEQYF.

This clonotype was counted at least ten times. V and J are TRBV3-1 and TRBJ1-6; perhaps TRBD1 as D (6 bases). The germline V gene has CDR1 LGHDT and CDR2 YNNKEL (reference sequence). The CDR3 loop spans 18 amino acids. V dropped 3 bases and J dropped 5 bases, with 20 bases sitting between them. The CDR3 spells CASSHPRGGGGNNSPLHF. The CDR3 bases are TGTGCCAGCAGCCACCCGCGCGGGGGGGGCGGCAATAATTCACCCCTCCACTTT. Full variable domain (missing parts from reference TRBV3-1 and TRBJ1-6): DTAVSQTPKYLVTQMGNDKSIKCEQNLGHDTMYWYKQDSKKFLKIMFSYNNKELIINETVPNRFSPKSPDKAHLNLHINSLELGDSAVYFCASSHPRGGGGNNSPLHFGNGTRLTVT.

This clonotype was observed many times. This chain links TRBV25-1 with TRBJ2-1, with 7 bases matching TRBD1. The CDR3 runs to 17 residues. CDR1 is MGHDK, CDR2 SYGVNS, per germline. Losses at the gene ends were 5 bases for V and 0 bases for J; bases not matched to a gene: 10. The CDR3 region has the DNA TGTGCCAGCAGTCGAGCCAGACAGGGTAGCTCCTACAATGAGCAGTTCTTC. Residues: CASSRARQGSSYNEQFF.

J is TRBJ1-2 and V is TRBV10-3; TRBD1 agrees at 9 bases. Germline V gives CDR1 ENHRY, CDR2 SYGVKD. The CDR3 has 14 amino acids. V dropped 4 bases and J dropped 4; count of bases not matched to a gene: 4. The CDR3 DNA reads TGTGCCATCAGTGCGGGACAGGGCACCTATGGCTACACCTTC. The encoded protein is CAISAGQGTYGYTF.

This clonotype has only one observation. This chain uses TRBV29-1 with TRBJ1-2; tentatively, D is TRBD1 (6 bases). Germline V lookup: CDR1 SQVTM, CDR2 ANQGSEA. This CDR3 is 15 amino acids long. Trimming took 1 base from V and 7 from J, leaving 19 bases between them. The CDR3 spells CSVEVAAGASGGYTF. CDR3 nucleotides: TGCAGCGTTGAAGTCGCTGCGGGGGCGAGTGGTGGCTACACCTTC.

The J gene is TRBJ2-1, the V gene TRBV20-1; D unresolved. Trimming took off 3 bases at V and 5 bases at J, with 11 bases between the two ends. Looked up from germline, CDR1 is DFQATT and CDR2 is SNEGSKA (reference sequence). There are 13 residues in the CDR3. The DNA for the CDR3 is TGCAGTGCTAGCCGCGACTTGGACAATGAGCAGTTCTTC. Translation: CSASRDLDNEQFF.

Ten or more counts support this clonotype. This rearrangement joins TRBV29-1 to TRBJ1-2; tentative D call: TRBD1 (6 bases). This CDR3 region has 14 residues. CDR1 SQVTM and CDR2 ANQGSEA come from the germline V gene. Trimming pared 1 base from V and 1 base from J, leaving 10 bases between. The CDR3 DNA reads TGCAGCGTTGAAGGCACAGGGTTTAACTATGGCTACACCTTC. Its protein is CSVEGTGFNYGYTF.

The rearrangement uses TRBV4-3 and TRBJ1-3, with D possibly matching TRBD1 (5 bases). The CDR3 loop spans 15 amino acids. The V gene lost 4 bases and the J gene lost 0 bases, with 10 bases spanning the gap. Germline CDR1 LGHNA, CDR2 YSLEER. CDR3 nucleotides: TGCGCCAGCAGCCGAGACGGACACTCTGGAAACACCATATATTTT. Its protein product is CASSRDGHSGNTIYF.

This clonotype was observed a handful of times. The chain couples TRBV6-5 to TRBJ2-7; D is unresolved. The germline gives CDR1 MNHEY, CDR2 SVGAGI. The CDR3 length is 14 residues. The V gene lost 2 bases and the J gene lost 0 bases, with 8 bases spanning the gap. The CDR3 here is CASSYVGVSYEQYF. Written as DNA, the CDR3 is TGTGCCAGCAGTTACGTTGGGGTCTCCTACGAGCAGTACTTC.